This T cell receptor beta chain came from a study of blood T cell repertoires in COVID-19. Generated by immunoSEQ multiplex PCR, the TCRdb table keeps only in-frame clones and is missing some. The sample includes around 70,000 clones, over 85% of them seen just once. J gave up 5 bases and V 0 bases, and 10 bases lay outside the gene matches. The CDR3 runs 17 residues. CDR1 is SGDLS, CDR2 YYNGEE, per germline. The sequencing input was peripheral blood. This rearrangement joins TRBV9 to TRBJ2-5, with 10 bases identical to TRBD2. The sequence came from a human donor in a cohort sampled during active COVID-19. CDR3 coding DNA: TGTGCCAGCAGCGTAGGGGGGCTAGCGGGAGTTGAGGAGACCCAGTACTTC. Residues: CASSVGGLAGVEETQYF.